This T cell receptor (beta chain) was sequenced in a study of T-cell memory formation after mild COVID-19. Study details: TCR clusters were mostly donor specific.

In the case of this clonotype: Its antigen remains unidentified.

Study observations and caveats: Contracting CD4+ clones lay largely in CM and EM, with CD8+ ones residing in EMRA.

TCRdb independently ran MiXCR on the 5' RACE reads; one entry per CDR3 protein. The sample has under 350,000 distinct CDR3 sequences, around 16% seen once. The CDR3 sequence is 12 residues long. V was cut by 5 bases and J by 4 bases, with 7 bases left in between. The V and J genes are TRBV12-3 or TRBV12-4 and TRBJ2-3; D gene unclear. This receptor was taken from a young man who had mild COVID-19 (a few samples of this study predate the infection). Cell type and time point are not known. Sequencing was done on a sample of PBMCs or a T cell subset sorted from them (not recorded which). CDR3 in DNA: TGTGCCAGCAGTCCCATCTCAGATACGCAGTATTTT. Encoded protein: CASSPISDTQYF.